This T cell receptor (beta chain) was profiled in a study of blood T cell repertoires in COVID-19. Per germline, CDR1 SEHNR and CDR2 FQNEAQ (reference sequence). The V segment lost 8 bases and the J segment 9 bases; nucleotides outside the gene matches: 9. This CDR3 region has 14 residues. TCRdb's copy holds only in-frame clones and misses some; the assay was immunoSEQ multiplex PCR. Of some 110,000 clones listed, more than 70% were seen once; the top ten hold approximately 5%. J is TRBJ2-1 and V is TRBV7-9; 11 bases are a match to TRBD2. Sequencing input: peripheral blood. The receptor was derived from a human donor in a cohort sampled during active COVID-19. CDR3 in DNA: TGTGCCAGCGGGATAGCGGGAGGGCCGGGTGAGCAGTTCTTC. It translates to CASGIAGGPGEQFF.